This T cell receptor beta chain was retrieved from a study of cytomegalovirus exposure and HLA in healthy donors. With 60 Vbeta and 13 Jbeta primers, the PCR was carried out. The repertoire was sequenced with immunoSEQ multiplex PCR; TCRdb's copy has only in-frame clones and lacks some. The sample yields about 140,000 clones, roughly 87% seen once. Sequenced material: PBMCs. The sequence was obtained from a woman in her thirties or forties in good health and CMV-seronegative.

Here the CDR3 reads CANRQDSSYEQYF. CDR3 DNA sequence: TGTGCCAACCGACAGGACAGCTCCTACGAGCAGTACTTC. V and J are TRBV6-1 and TRBJ2-7, with D maybe TRBD1 (6 bases). Per germline, CDR1 MNHNS and CDR2 SASEGT. V was shortened by 10 bases and J by 0 bases, with 13 bases between the two germline ends. The CDR3 contains 13 residues.